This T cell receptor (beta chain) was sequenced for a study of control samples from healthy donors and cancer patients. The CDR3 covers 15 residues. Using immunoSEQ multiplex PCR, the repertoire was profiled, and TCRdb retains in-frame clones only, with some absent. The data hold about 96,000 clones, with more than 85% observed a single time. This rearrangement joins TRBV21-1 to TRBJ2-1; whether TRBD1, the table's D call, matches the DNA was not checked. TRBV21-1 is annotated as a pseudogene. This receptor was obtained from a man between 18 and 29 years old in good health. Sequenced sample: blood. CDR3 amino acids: CASSRGQGECNEQFF. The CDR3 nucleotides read TGTGCCAGCAGCAGGGGACAGGGGGAGTGCAATGAGCAGTTCTTC.